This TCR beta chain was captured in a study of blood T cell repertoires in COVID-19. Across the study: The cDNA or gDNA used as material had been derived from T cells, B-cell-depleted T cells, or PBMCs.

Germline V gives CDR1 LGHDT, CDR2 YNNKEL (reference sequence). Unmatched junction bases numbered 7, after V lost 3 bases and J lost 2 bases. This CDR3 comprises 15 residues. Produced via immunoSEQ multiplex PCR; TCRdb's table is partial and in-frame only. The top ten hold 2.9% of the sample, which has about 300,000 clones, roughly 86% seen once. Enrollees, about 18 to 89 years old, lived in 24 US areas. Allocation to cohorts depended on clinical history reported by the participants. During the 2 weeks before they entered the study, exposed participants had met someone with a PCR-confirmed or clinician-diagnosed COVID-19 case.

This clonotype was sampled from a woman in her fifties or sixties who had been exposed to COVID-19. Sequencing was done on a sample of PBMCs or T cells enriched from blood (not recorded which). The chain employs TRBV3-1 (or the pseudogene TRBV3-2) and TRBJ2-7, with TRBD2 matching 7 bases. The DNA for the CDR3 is TGTGCCAGCAGCCACCCCGGGGGGAGAACCTACGAGCAGTACTTC. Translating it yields CASSHPGGRTYEQYF.